The T cell receptor beta chain under discussion was sequenced for a study of a mutant IDH1 vaccine in newly diagnosed glioma. In the study overall: Onset of vaccination occurred 4-6 weeks following radiotherapy alone, or with temozolomide cycles.

This table comes from immunoSEQ multiplex PCR, and its TCRdb copy is limited to in-frame clones, with some not included. The sample has roughly 120,000 clones; about nine tenths are singletons. Time point defined: week 11, during vaccination. Doses comprised 300 ug of mutant IDH1 20-mer peptide each, plus topical imiquimod. Comments on this clone: Its antigen is as yet unknown. Other DNA sequences of this sample code for an identical CDR3.

Germline CDR1 and CDR2: SGDLS and YYNGEE. The V and J ends lost 3 bases and 7 bases respectively, with 2 bases between them. This CDR3 contains 10 residues. The sequencing here drew on PBMCs, taken from a glioma patient whose treatment included an IDH1 peptide vaccine. The origin of this receptor is a woman aged 45-65 years with glioma. The V gene is TRBV9, the J gene TRBJ2-1; the D is unclear. For the CDR3, the DNA is TGTGCCAGCAGCGGGAATGAGCAGTTCTTC. Translation gives CASSGNEQFF.